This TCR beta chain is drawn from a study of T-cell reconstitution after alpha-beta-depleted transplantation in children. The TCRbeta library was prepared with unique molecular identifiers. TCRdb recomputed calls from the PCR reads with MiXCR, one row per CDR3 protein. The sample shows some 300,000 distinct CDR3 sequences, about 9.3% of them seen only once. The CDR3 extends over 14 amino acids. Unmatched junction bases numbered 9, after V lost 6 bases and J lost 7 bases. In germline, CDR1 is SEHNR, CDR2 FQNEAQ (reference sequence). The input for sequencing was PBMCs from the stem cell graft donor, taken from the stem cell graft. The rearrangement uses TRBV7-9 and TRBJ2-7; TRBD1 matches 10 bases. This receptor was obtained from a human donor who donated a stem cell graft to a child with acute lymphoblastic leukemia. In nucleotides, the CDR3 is TGTGCCAGCAGTCGGACAGGGGGTGTCTGGGAGCAGTACTTC. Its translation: CASSRTGGVWEQYF.